Here is one T cell receptor beta chain with its context. The data derive from a study of blood T cell repertoires in COVID-19. The germline V gene has CDR1 SGHAT and CDR2 FQDESV (reference sequence). The V gene end was trimmed by 5 bases and the J gene end by 0 bases; junction bases not matched to a gene: 6. The CDR3 consists of 16 residues. Assay: immunoSEQ multiplex PCR; the TCRdb copy retains only in-frame clones and omits some. The sample yields approximately 260,000 clones, roughly 84% seen once. Input material: peripheral blood. V gene TRBV11-1 combines with J gene TRBJ1-4; 7 bases line up with TRBD1. The sequence derives from a human donor in a cohort sampled during active COVID-19. Here the CDR3 DNA reads TGTGCCAGCAGCCAAGGGACAGCTGCAACTAATGAAAAACTGTTTTTT. This codes for CASSQGTAATNEKLFF.